Here is one T cell receptor beta chain with its context. The CDR3 extends over 16 amino acids. Trimming removed 0 bases at V and 5 bases at J, with 16 bases between. Germline assignment: CDR1 MNHEY and CDR2 SVGAGI. Data came from immunoSEQ multiplex PCR; TCRdb stores just in-frame clones and leaves some out. Of about 160,000 clones listed, about 95% are singletons. The sample belongs to a study of control samples from healthy donors and cancer patients. Sequenced material: PBMCs. This TCR was recovered from a man between 60 and 75 years old with colorectal cancer. This chain uses TRBV6-5 with TRBJ2-5; the D call may be TRBD1 or TRBD2 (5 bases each). CDR3: CASSYSFGTGRETQYF. CDR3 DNA: TGTGCCAGCAGTTACTCTTTTGGGACCGGGCGGGAGACCCAGTACTTC.